The entry below gives a single TCR beta chain sequence along with its context. This CDR3 region has 15 residues. Per the germline V gene, CDR1 is MDHEN and CDR2 is SYDVKM. V lost 4 bases, J lost 0 bases, and 13 bases lay in between. This sample was included in a study of glioma-infiltrating T cells. Turning to the study itself: Dexamethasone exposure before glioma surgery was limited to six or fewer days.

The iRepertoire nested amplicon-rescue multiplex PCR amplified TCR alpha and beta CDR3s from RNA. TCRdb fed the multiplex PCR reads into MiXCR, producing one record per CDR3 protein. The sample consists of approximately 400,000 distinct CDR3 sequences, roughly two fifths of them appearing once. V usage is TRBV28 and J usage is TRBJ2-7; the D gene is possibly TRBD1 (6 bases). The sequencing input was glioma tissue, nonneoplastic brain tissue, or PBMCs (not recorded which). The sequence was obtained from a human donor with low-grade glioma or glioblastoma, undergoing nonglioma brain surgery, or in good health (not recorded which). CDR3: CASSSHRATSYEQYF. As DNA, the CDR3 is TGTGCCAGCAGTTCCCACAGGGCCACCTCCTACGAGCAGTACTTC.